The present T cell receptor (beta chain) was sequenced within a study of shared clonotypes between healthy human individuals. Produced via immunoSEQ multiplex PCR; TCRdb's table is partial and in-frame only. The sample holds 2 million to 3 million clones, more than 80% seen once. Study findings and constraints: The four-donor shared clonotypes exceeded non-shared clonotypes in generation probability, with non-shared ones scoring lower. Several donors held about 5% of naive CD4 clonotypes in common. It was the few donors that limited the genetic and exposure-history diversity represented.

In regard to this clone: Its target is unknown. Distinct nucleotide sequences in the sample also encode this CDR3.

The sequenced material came from naive CD4+ T cells sorted from blood. Subset defined: CD45RA+ positively selected. The TCR was taken from a man younger than 30 in good health.

The CDR3 bases are TGTGCCAGCAGTCGGACAGGGGACTATGGCTACACCTTC. Its protein is CASSRTGDYGYTF. The rearrangement joins TRBV6-5 to TRBJ1-2; TRBD1 matches at 9 bases. Germline CDR1 is MNHEY and CDR2 is SVGAGI. Unmatched junction bases numbered 1, after V lost 5 bases and J lost 3 bases. The CDR3 has 13 amino acids.